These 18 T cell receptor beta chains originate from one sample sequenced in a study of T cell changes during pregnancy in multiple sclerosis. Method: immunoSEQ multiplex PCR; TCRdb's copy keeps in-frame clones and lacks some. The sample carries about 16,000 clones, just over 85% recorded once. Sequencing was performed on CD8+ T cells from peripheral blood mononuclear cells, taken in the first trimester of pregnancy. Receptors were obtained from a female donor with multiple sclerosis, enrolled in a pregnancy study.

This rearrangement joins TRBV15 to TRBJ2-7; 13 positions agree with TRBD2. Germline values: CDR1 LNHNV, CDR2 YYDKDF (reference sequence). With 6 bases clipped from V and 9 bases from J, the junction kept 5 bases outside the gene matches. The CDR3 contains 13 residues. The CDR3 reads CATSETSGGRQYF. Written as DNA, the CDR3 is TGTGCCACCAGTGAGACTAGCGGGGGGCGGCAGTACTTC.

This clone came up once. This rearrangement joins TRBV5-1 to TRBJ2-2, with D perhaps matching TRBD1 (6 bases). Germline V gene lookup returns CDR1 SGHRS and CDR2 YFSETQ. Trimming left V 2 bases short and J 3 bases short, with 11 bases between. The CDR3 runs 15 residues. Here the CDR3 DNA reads TGCGCCAGCAGCTTAGCCAGGGGTCACACCGGGGAGCTGTTTTTT. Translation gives CASSLARGHTGELFF.

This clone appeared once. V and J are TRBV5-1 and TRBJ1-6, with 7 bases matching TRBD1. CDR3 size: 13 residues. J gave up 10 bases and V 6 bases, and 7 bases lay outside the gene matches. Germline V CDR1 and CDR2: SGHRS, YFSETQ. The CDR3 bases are TGCGCCAGCACACTGGCAGGGGGATCACCCCTCCACTTT. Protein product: CASTLAGGSPLHF.

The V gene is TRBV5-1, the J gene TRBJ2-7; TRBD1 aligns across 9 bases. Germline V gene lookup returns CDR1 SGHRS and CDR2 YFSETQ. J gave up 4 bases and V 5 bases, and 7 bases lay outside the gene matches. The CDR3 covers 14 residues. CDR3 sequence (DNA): TGCGCCAGCAGATCGGGACAGGGATCATACGAGCAGTACTTC. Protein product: CASRSGQGSYEQYF.

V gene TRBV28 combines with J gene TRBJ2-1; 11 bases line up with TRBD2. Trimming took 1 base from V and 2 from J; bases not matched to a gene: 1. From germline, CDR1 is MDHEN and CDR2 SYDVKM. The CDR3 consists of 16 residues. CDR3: CASSLYSGRAYNEQFF. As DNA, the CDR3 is TGTGCCAGCAGTTTATATAGCGGGAGGGCCTACAATGAGCAGTTCTTC.

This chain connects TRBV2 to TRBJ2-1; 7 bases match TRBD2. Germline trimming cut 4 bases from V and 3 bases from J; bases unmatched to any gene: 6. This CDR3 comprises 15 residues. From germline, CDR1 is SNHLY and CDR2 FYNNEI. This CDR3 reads CASSGSGDFYNEQFF. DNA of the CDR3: TGTGCCAGCAGTGGCAGCGGGGACTTCTACAATGAGCAGTTCTTC. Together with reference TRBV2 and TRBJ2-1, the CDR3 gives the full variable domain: EPEVTQTPSHQVTQMGQEVILRCVPISNHLYFYWYRQILGQKVEFLVSFYNNEISEKSEIFDDQFSVERPDGSNFTLKIRSTKLEDSAMYFCASSGSGDFYNEQFFGPGTRLTVL.

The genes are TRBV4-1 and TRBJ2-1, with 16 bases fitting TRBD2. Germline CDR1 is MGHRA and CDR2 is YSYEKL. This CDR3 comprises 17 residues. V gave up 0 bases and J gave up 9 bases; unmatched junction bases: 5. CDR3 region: CASSQDGTSGGAGEQFF. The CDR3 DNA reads TGCGCCAGCAGCCAAGACGGGACTAGCGGGGGGGCGGGTGAGCAGTTCTTC.

The DNA for the CDR3 is TGTGCCAGCAGCTTAGCAGGGCGGGGAGGCCAAGAGACCCAGTACTTC. Its protein is CASSLAGRGGQETQYF. This chain joins TRBV11-3 and TRBJ2-5; maybe TRBD2 (6 bases). The CDR3 consists of 16 residues. Per germline, CDR1 SGHNT and CDR2 YENEEA. With 1 base removed from V and 1 base from J, the gap between germline ends came to 13 bases.

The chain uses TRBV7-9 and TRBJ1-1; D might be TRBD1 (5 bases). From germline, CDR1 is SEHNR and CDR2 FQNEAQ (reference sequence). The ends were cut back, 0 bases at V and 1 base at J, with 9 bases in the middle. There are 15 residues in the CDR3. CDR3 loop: CASSLAGRENTEAFF. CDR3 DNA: TGTGCCAGCAGCTTAGCGGGGCGGGAGAACACTGAAGCTTTCTTT.

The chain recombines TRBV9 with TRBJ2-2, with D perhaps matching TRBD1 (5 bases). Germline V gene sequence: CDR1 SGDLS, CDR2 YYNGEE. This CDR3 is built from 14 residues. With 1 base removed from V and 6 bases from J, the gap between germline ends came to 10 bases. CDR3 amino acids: CASSVLVGAGELFF. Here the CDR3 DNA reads TGTGCCAGCAGCGTACTAGTAGGGGCCGGGGAGCTGTTTTTT.

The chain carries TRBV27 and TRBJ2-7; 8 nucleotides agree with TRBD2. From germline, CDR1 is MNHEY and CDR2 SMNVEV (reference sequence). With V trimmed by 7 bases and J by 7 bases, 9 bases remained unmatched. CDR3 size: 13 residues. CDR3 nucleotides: TGTGCCAGCAAGGGACTAGGGCTGCGGGAGCAGTACTTC. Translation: CASKGLGLREQYF.

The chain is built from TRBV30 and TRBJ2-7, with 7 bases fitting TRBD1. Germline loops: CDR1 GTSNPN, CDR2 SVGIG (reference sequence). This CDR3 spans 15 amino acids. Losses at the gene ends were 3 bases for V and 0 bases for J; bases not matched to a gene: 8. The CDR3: CAWRPTQGISYEQYF. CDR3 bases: TGTGCCTGGAGACCCACACAGGGGATCTCCTACGAGCAGTACTTC.

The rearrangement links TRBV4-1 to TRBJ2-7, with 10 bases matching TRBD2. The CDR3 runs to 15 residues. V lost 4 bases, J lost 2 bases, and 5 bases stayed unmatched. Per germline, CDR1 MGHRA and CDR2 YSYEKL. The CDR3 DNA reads TGCGCCAGCAGCCGGTCAGCGGGGGGGACCTACGAGCAGTACTTC. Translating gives CASSRSAGGTYEQYF.

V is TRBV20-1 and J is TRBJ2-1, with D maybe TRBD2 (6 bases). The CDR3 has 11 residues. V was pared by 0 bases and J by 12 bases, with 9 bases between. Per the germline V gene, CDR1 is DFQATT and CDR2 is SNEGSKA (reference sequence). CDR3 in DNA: TGCAGTGCTAGAGATGCGCGGGGGCAGTTCTTC. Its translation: CSARDARGQFF.

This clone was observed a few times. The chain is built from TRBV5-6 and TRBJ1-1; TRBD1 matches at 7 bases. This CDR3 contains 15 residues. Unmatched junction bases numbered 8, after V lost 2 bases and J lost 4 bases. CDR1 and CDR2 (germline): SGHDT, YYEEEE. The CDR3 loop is CASSLETGLSTEAFF. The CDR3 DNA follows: TGTGCCAGCAGCTTAGAGACAGGGTTGAGCACTGAAGCTTTCTTT.

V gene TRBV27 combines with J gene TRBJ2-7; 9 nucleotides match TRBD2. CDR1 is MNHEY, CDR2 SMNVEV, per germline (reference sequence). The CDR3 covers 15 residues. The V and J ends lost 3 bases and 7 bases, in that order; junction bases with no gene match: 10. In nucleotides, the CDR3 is TGTGCCAGCAGTTTGTGGGCGGGAGGGTCGGAGGAGCAGTACTTC. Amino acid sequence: CASSLWAGGSEEQYF.

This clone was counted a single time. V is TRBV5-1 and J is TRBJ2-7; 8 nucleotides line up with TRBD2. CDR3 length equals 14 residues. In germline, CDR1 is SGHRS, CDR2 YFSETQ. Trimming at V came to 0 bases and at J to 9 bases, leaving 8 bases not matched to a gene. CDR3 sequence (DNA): TGCGCCAGCAGCTTGGAGATACTAGCGGAGGGGCAGTACTTC. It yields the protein CASSLEILAEGQYF.

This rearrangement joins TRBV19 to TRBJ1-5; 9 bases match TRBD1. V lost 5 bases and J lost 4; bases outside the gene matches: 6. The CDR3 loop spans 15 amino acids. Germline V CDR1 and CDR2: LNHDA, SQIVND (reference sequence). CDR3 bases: TGTGCCAGTAGTGCCGGGACAGGGTGGAATCAGCCCCAGCATTTT. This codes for CASSAGTGWNQPQHF. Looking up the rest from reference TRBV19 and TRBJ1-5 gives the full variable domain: DGGITQSPKYLFRKEGQNVTLSCEQNLNHDAMYWYRQDPGQGLRLIYYSQIVNDFQKGDIAEGYSVSREKKESFPLTVTSAQKNPTAFYLCASSAGTGWNQPQHFGDGTRLSIL.